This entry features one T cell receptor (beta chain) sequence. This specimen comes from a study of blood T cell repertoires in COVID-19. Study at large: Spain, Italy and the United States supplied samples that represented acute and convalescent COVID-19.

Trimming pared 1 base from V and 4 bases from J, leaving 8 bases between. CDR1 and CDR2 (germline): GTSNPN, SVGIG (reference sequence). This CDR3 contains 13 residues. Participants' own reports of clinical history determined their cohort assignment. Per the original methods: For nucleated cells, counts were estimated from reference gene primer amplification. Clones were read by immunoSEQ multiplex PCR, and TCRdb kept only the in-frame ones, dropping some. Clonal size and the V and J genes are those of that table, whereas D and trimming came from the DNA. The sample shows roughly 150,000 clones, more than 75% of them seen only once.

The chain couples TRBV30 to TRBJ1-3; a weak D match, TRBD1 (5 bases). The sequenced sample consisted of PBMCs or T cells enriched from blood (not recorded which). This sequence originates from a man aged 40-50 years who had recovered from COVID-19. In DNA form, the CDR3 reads TGTGCCTGGAGTGCGCAGGGAGGAAACACCATATATTTT. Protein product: CAWSAQGGNTIYF.